The rows below give T cell receptor beta chains drawn from one sample of a study of neurological immune-mediated disorders. TCRdb itself ran the 5' RACE reads through MiXCR, one entry per CDR3 protein. This sample has 65,000 to 80,000 distinct CDR3 sequences, with roughly 17% found just once. The sequenced sample consisted of PBMCs. These receptors all stem from a woman between 40 and 55 years old in good health. Both conserved end residues are part of each CDR3. A D gene is named only where the DNA matches it firmly. The size entry is marked missing in some rows and otherwise reads once, few, many or a size class.

abundance	v_gene	d_gene	j_gene	CDR3nt	CDR3aa
-	TRBV5-5	-	TRBJ1-5	TGTGCCAGCAGCTTGGCCCGGACAAAATCTAGCAATCAGCCCCAGCATTTT	CASSLARTKSSNQPQHF
many	TRBV28	-	TRBJ1-3	TGTGCCAGCAGTGCCCCTCGACAGGAATTGTGGGACACCATATATTTT	CASSAPRQELWDTIYF
many	TRBV7-8	TRBD1	TRBJ1-2	TGTGCCAGCAGCTTAGCCGGGACAGAGGCTCCTTCGGGCTACACCTTC	CASSLAGTEAPSGYTF
-	TRBV7-3	-	TRBJ2-3	TGTGCCAGCAGCTTAATCCGAGCCGGGGATACGCAGTATTTT	CASSLIRAGDTQYF
many	TRBV5-1	-	TRBJ2-2	TGCGCCAGCAGCTTGGTTCCCTCGGGGACCGGGGAGCTGTTTTTT	CASSLVPSGTGELFF
many	TRBV12-3/TRBV12-4	TRBD1	TRBJ2-7	TGTGCCAGCAGTTTCCTGGGACAGCCCTACGAGCAGTACTTC	CASSFLGQPYEQYF
many	TRBV5-1	TRBD2	TRBJ2-3	TGCGCCAGCAGCTTGGCGGGAGGCCAAGATACGCAGTATTTT	CASSLAGGQDTQYF
many	TRBV29-1	-	TRBJ2-5	TGCAGCGTTGCGGGGGGCGAGACCCAGTACTTC	CSVAGGETQYF
many	TRBV5-1	-	TRBJ1-1	TGCGCCAGCAGCTTGATTATGAACACTGAAGCTTTCTTT	CASSLIMNTEAFF
few	TRBV12-3/TRBV12-4	-	TRBJ1-1	TGTGCCAGCAGTCCCGCGGGGATGGCTGAAGCTTTCTTT	CASSPAGMAEAFF
-	TRBV7-3	TRBD2	TRBJ2-1	TGTGCCAGCAGCTTATCGGGTTCTGGGGCGGGAGGGTCGAATGAGCAGTTCTTC	CASSLSGSGAGGSNEQFF
many	TRBV20-1	TRBD2	TRBJ2-3	TGCAGTGCAGATAGCGGGTTCACAGATACGCAGTATTTT	CSADSGFTDTQYF
many	TRBV5-1	-	TRBJ1-4	TGCGCCAGTACAGGACAGCCTAATGAAAAACTGTTTTTT	CASTGQPNEKLFF
many	TRBV5-1	-	TRBJ1-5	TGCGCCAGCAGTTCATTAGGGGCCCTTGGCCAGCCCCAGCATTTT	CASSSLGALGQPQHF
many	TRBV7-2	TRBD2	TRBJ2-7	TGTGCCAGCGGGCCCGATAGCGGGGGGAGGTACGAGCAGTACTTC	CASGPDSGGRYEQYF
few	TRBV11-2	TRBD1	TRBJ1-1	TGTGCCAGCAGCTTATCCGGGACAGGTGGACTTGAAGCTTTCTTT	CASSLSGTGGLEAFF
many	TRBV20-1	TRBD2	TRBJ2-5	TGCAGTGCCTCTAGCGGGGGGGCCATGGAGACCCAGTACTTC	CSASSGGAMETQYF
-	TRBV5-1	TRBD1	TRBJ2-7	TGCGCCAGCAGCTTGGAGGGACAGGGGATAGGGGAGCAGTACTTC	CASSLEGQGIGEQYF
-	TRBV7-9	-	TRBJ2-5	TGTGCCAGCAGCTTTGGGGGCCTGGGCCAAGAGACCCAGTACTTC	CASSFGGLGQETQYF
many	TRBV20-1	-	TRBJ1-1	TGCAGTGCCTTTTTGAACACTGAAGCTTTCTTT	CSAFLNTEAFF
-	TRBV28	-	TRBJ1-1	TGTGCCAGCAGAACAACTGAAGCTTTCTTT	CASRTTEAFF
many	TRBV6-5	-	TRBJ1-2	TGTGCCAGCAGAGGCCTCCTTACGGGTGGCTACACCTTC	CASRGLLTGGYTF
many	TRBV15	-	TRBJ1-1	TGTGCCACCAGCAGCGAGGGACTTCGGGCTGAAGCTTTCTTT	CATSSEGLRAEAFF
-	TRBV3-2	-	TRBJ1-1	TGTGCCAGCAGCCAAGAGGGGTGGATGAACACTGAAGCTTTCTTT	CASSQEGWMNTEAFF
many	TRBV10-3	TRBD2	TRBJ2-4	TGTGCCATCAGTGAGTTAGCGGGGGGCGAAACGGCCCTTCAGTACTTC	CAISELAGGETALQYF
many	TRBV4-1	TRBD2	TRBJ2-7	TGCGCCAGCAGCCAAGGGCCCTCTAGCGGGGGCCTCTCCTACGAGCAGTACTTC	CASSQGPSSGGLSYEQYF
few	TRBV7-3	TRBD1	TRBJ1-6	TGTGCCAGCAGCGTAACGGGACAGGGGTTTTCACCCCTCCACTTT	CASSVTGQGFSPLHF
few	TRBV20-1	-	TRBJ2-5	TGCAGTGCTAGAGGGGCGAGGGGAAATCAAGAGACCCAGTACTTC	CSARGARGNQETQYF
many	TRBV12-3/TRBV12-4	-	TRBJ2-1	TGTGCCAGCAGCCGGAGGGGGGGAATAAACAATGAGCAGTTCTTC	CASSRRGGINNEQFF
few	TRBV7-2	-	TRBJ1-1	TGTGCCAGCAGCTCCGATGGGGCGTCGAACACTGAAGCTTTCTTT	CASSSDGASNTEAFF
-	TRBV19	-	TRBJ2-1	TGTGCGACTGGCTACAATGAGCAGTTCTTC	CATGYNEQFF
-	TRBV2	-	TRBJ1-2	TGTGCCAGCAGTCTACCGGGCCAGGGACGAGGCTACACCTTC	CASSLPGQGRGYTF
-	TRBV5-1	-	TRBJ2-7	TGCGCCAGCAGCTCAGGTGACCGCGGTAAGGGCGGCGAGCAGTACTTC	CASSSGDRGKGGEQYF
many	TRBV24-1	-	TRBJ2-1	TGTGCCACCAGTGATTCACTTCCGAGCTCCTACAATGAGCAGTTCTTC	CATSDSLPSSYNEQFF